This T cell receptor beta chain was identified in a study of cytomegalovirus exposure and HLA in healthy donors. The study's findings and limits: With later analysis, a missense DCLRE1C variant became linked to TCR beta V- and J-gene trimming. Equally common other TCR beta chains were less clonally expanded than HLA-associated ones, a later analysis found.

The PCR used 60 Vbeta and 13 Jbeta primers. Profiling relied on immunoSEQ multiplex PCR, and the TCRdb table lists in-frame clones only, not all of them. The sample has under 200,000 clones, about 75% seen once; the top ten hold over 1.1%. With regard to this clone: The antigen is not known.

At collection, donors were nominally healthy, but unrecorded immune exposures were probable. The sample was PBMCs. The clonotype comes from a man younger than 35 in good health and CMV-seronegative.

CDR3 in amino acids: CASSQDRVDRTGELFF. In DNA, the CDR3 is TGCGCCAGCAGCCAAGATCGAGTGGACAGGACCGGGGAGCTGTTTTTT. The chain employs TRBV4-3 and TRBJ2-2, with 7 nucleotides matching TRBD1. The germline V gene has CDR1 LGHNA and CDR2 YSLEER. V lost 0 bases to trimming and J lost 5 bases; unmatched junction nucleotides: 6. The CDR3 consists of 16 residues.